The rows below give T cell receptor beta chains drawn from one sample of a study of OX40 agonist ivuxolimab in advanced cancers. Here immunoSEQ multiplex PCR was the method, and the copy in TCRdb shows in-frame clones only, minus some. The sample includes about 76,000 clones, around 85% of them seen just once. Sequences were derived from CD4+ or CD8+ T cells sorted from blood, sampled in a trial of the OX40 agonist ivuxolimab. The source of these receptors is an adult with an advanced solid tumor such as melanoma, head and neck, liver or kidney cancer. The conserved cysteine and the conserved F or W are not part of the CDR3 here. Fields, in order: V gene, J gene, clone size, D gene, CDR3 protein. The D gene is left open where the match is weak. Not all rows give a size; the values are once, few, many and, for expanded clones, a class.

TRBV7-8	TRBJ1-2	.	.	ASTRGGLQGDYGYT
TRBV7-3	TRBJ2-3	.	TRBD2	ASSLGTSGIADTQY
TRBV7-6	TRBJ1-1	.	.	ASSLGTVNTEAF
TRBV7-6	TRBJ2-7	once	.	ASSPTFGGYEQY
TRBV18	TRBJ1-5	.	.	ASSPGTGRDQPQH
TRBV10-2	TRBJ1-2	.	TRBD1	ASSETSTGEYGYT
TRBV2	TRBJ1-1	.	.	ASSREDPLNTEAF
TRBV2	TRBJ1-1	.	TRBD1	ASSEGTGGLATEAF
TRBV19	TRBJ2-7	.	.	ASSVGDPNSYEQY
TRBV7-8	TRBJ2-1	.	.	ASSLGTANNEQF
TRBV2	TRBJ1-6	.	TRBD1	ASSTQGAGSPLH
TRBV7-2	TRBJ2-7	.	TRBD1	ASSPRTGGSYEQY
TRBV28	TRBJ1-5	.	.	ASSSTGQGDQPQH
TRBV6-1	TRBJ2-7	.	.	ASSESLAQNEQY
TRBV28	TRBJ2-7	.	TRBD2	ASSSAGGKYWGEQY
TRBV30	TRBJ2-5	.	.	AWSVAETQY
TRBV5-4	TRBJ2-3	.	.	ASSLGADTQY
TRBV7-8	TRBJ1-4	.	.	ASSLIGGGGEKLF